The clone carrying this T cell receptor (beta chain) has ten or more counts. The antigen is not known. CDR1 is DFQATT, CDR2 SNEGSKA, per germline (reference sequence). The CDR3 is 14 amino acids. The V and J ends lost 8 bases and 2 bases, in that order; junction bases with no gene match: 8. This record belongs to a study of blood T cells in healthy people across ages. Study-wide points: Donors of long life had a larger count of naive CD4+ cells and greater diversity than aged donors.

Combining a sample-barcoded 5' primer with a J-beta primer mix, a second PCR ran for roughly 7 to 12 cycles. One entry per CDR3 protein, called by TCRdb with MiXCR from the 5' RACE reads. The sample holds around 500,000 distinct CDR3 sequences, 45% to 55% seen once. They isolated at least 6.5 million PBMCs from each sample. This clonotype was obtained from an elderly man in good health. The chain employs TRBV20-1 and TRBJ2-3, with TRBD2 matching 9 bases. The source material was blood. For the CDR3, the DNA is TGCAGTTTGGGCGGGGGGGCCGCCACAGATACGCAGTATTTT. This codes for CSLGGGAATDTQYF.